The T cell receptor (beta chain) described here comes from a study of blood T cell repertoires in COVID-19. Background on the study: The study drew acute and convalescent COVID-19 samples from the United States, Italy and Spain. T cells, B-cell-depleted T cells, or PBMCs supplied cDNA or gDNA.

Sequencing was performed with immunoSEQ multiplex PCR; in TCRdb, only in-frame clones are kept and a portion is missing. The profile shows 270,000 or so clones, roughly 89% of them singletons. The CDR3 sequence is 16 residues long. V gave up 4 bases and J gave up 5 bases; unmatched junction bases: 8. Germline V gene lookup returns CDR1 SGHNT and CDR2 YYREEE (reference sequence). The rearrangement joins TRBV5-4 to TRBJ2-3, with 12 bases matching TRBD2. Sequenced input: peripheral blood. This receptor was obtained from a woman aged 30 to 39 with active or convalescent COVID-19. The CDR3: CASSHPSGGAGDTQYF. The DNA for the CDR3 is TGTGCCAGCAGCCACCCTAGCGGGGGGGCGGGAGATACGCAGTATTTT.